Listed here is a single T cell receptor beta chain. Antigen unknown. The sample belongs to a study of a mutant IDH1 vaccine in newly diagnosed glioma. Study overall: Averaging 40.4 years of age, treated patients were about 60% male and 37.5% female.

The time point denotes: week 11, during vaccination. With topical imiquimod, each dose of the vaccine consisted of 300 ug of mutant IDH1 20-mer peptide. General study points: Any relationship between pseudoprogression and changes in top peripheral T cell clonotypes seemed absent.

Using immunoSEQ multiplex PCR, the repertoire was profiled, and TCRdb retains in-frame clones only, with some absent. The sample yields roughly 61,000 clones, approximately 80% seen once. Germline lookup yields CDR1 SGHDN and CDR2 FVKESK. The V end lost 1 base, the J end lost 1 base, and 14 bases lay between the germline ends. The CDR3 runs 16 residues. The receptor was isolated from a man aged 50 to 60 with glioma. This sample comprised PBMCs, obtained from a glioma patient whose treatment included an IDH1 peptide vaccine. The chain is built from TRBV14 and TRBJ2-7; D possibly corresponds to TRBD1 (5 bases). For the CDR3, the DNA is TGTGCCAGCAGCCAAGGTGACAGTACTGCTTCCTACGAGCAGTACTTC. It yields the protein CASSQGDSTASYEQYF.